The clone carrying this TCR beta chain was detected many times. This record comes from a study of human T cells and chemical hapten exposure. Looking at the study overall: All through the roughly 23-week study, the scalp of each patient received diphenylcyclopropenone doses weekly.

This CDR3 is 18 amino acids long. Deletions cut 6 bases from V and 5 bases from J, with 28 bases between. Germline loops: CDR1 MNHEY, CDR2 SVGAGI. The time point: pre-sensitization, week 0. Stated treatment: therapeutic diphenylcyclopropenone sensitization with weekly scalp DPC. Those who donated were patients with alopecia, 18 to 70 years of age, and suitable for DPC. Total RNA was extracted from unfractionated whole blood. Individual cDNA molecules in this library carried unique molecular identifiers. Each CDR3 protein is one row after TCRdb ran MiXCR on the RACE reads. The sample yields 90,000 or so distinct CDR3 sequences, roughly 8.5% seen once.

The chain links TRBV6-5 to TRBJ2-5; TRBD2 might be the D (5 bases). The source was whole blood, collected in connection with sensitization to the hapten diphenylcyclopropenone (DPC). The origin of this receptor is a man aged 35 to 55 with alopecia areata. Some clones in this sample may be carry-over from other donors' samples. The CDR3 reads CASRSTMRVWESLETQYF. CDR3 nucleotide sequence: TGTGCCAGCAGGAGTACTATGCGGGTCTGGGAATCATTGGAGACCCAGTACTTC.